These T cell receptor beta chains were read from a single sample in a study of cytomegalovirus exposure and HLA in healthy donors. Assay: immunoSEQ multiplex PCR; the TCRdb copy retains only in-frame clones and omits some. The table records 200,000 to 250,000 clones, almost 80% of them present only once. Specimen: PBMCs. The receptors shown here come from a male donor in good health and CMV-seronegative. CDR3s include the opening cysteine and the closing phenylalanine or tryptophan. Each record gives: D gene, clone size, V gene, J gene, CDR3 protein, CDR3 DNA. The D gene is left open where the match is weak. Part of the rows lack a size; the others show once, few, many or a class for expanded clones.

TRBD1	NA	TRBV29-1	TRBJ2-7	CSVTGTGDEQYF	TGCAGCGTTACCGGGACAGGGGACGAGCAGTACTTC
TRBD1	NA	TRBV29-1	TRBJ2-7	CSVERGLGQGAYEQYF	TGCAGCGTTGAAAGGGGGCTCGGGCAGGGGGCTTACGAGCAGTACTTC
TRBD2	NA	TRBV28	TRBJ2-7	CASSLTSGPRREQYF	TGTGCCAGCAGTTTGACTAGCGGGCCACGGCGAGAGCAGTACTTC
NA	NA	TRBV7-9	TRBJ2-3	CASSLSTADTQYF	TGTGCCAGCAGCTTGTCTACCGCAGATACGCAGTATTTT
NA	NA	TRBV5-5	TRBJ2-7	CASSLLEVFRGHEQYF	TGTGCCAGCAGCTTGTTGGAGGTTTTTAGAGGACACGAGCAGTACTTC
NA	NA	TRBV18	TRBJ2-7	CASSPQGGYEQYF	TGTGCCAGCTCACCACAGGGAGGCTACGAGCAGTACTTC
TRBD1	NA	TRBV27	TRBJ1-2	CASSQTGNYGYTF	TGTGCCAGCAGTCAGACAGGGAACTATGGCTACACCTTC
TRBD1	NA	TRBV29-1	TRBJ2-3	CSSRLYRDRGGNTQYF	TGCAGCTCTCGCCTCTACCGGGACAGGGGAGGAAATACGCAGTATTTT
NA	NA	TRBV28	TRBJ2-3	CASSLGPQPGGLSTDTQYF	TGTGCCAGCAGTTTAGGTCCCCAACCGGGGGGCCTTAGCACAGATACGCAGTATTTT
TRBD2	once	TRBV2	TRBJ2-7	CASSELAGASSDEQYF	TGTGCCAGCAGTGAACTAGCGGGAGCTAGTAGTGACGAGCAGTACTTC
NA	few	TRBV5-6	TRBJ2-5	CASSFYYSQETQYF	TGTGCCAGCAGCTTCTACTATAGTCAAGAGACCCAGTACTTC
NA	few	TRBV6-5	TRBJ1-6	CASSSVYNSPLHF	TGTGCCAGCAGTTCTGTGTATAATTCACCCCTCCACTTT
TRBD1	NA	TRBV29-1	TRBJ2-2	CSVVGTGVAGELFF	TGCAGCGTTGTCGGGACAGGGGTGGCCGGGGAGCTGTTTTTT
TRBD2	NA	TRBV29-1	TRBJ2-1	CSGRASGQWNEQFF	TGCAGCGGGCGGGCTAGCGGTCAGTGGAATGAGCAGTTCTTC
NA	NA	TRBV7-8	TRBJ1-5	CASSSKRWGDQPQHF	TGTGCCAGCAGCTCAAAGCGGTGGGGGGATCAGCCCCAGCATTTT
TRBD1	NA	TRBV13	TRBJ2-7	CASSFEEQGEYEQYF	TGTGCCAGCAGCTTCGAAGAACAGGGGGAGTACGAGCAGTACTTC
TRBD1	NA	TRBV10-3	TRBJ2-1	CAISSTGESYNEQFF	TGTGCCATCAGTTCGACAGGGGAATCCTACAATGAGCAGTTCTTC
TRBD1	NA	TRBV12-5	TRBJ1-5	CASSGGGYQPQHF	TGTGCTAGTTCAGGGGGCGGCTATCAGCCCCAGCATTTT
TRBD1	NA	TRBV11-3	TRBJ2-2	CASSLVLDRGFAMAGELFF	TGTGCCAGCAGCTTAGTCTTGGACAGGGGGTTTGCAATGGCCGGGGAGCTGTTTTTT
TRBD2	NA	TRBV5-4	TRBJ2-1	CASSGAGTSGRRNEQFF	TGTGCCAGCAGCGGGGCCGGGACTAGCGGGAGGAGAAATGAGCAGTTCTTC
NA	NA	TRBV14	TRBJ1-1	CASSQPGMNTEAFF	TGTGCCAGCAGCCAACCAGGCATGAACACTGAAGCTTTCTTT
TRBD1	NA	TRBV5-1	TRBJ1-1	CASSSRGPKNTEAFF	TGCGCCAGCAGCTCCAGGGGGCCGAAGAACACTGAAGCTTTCTTT
TRBD1	few	TRBV9	TRBJ2-2	CASSVTGVTGELFF	TGTGCCAGCAGCGTTACAGGGGTCACCGGGGAGCTGTTTTTT
NA	NA	TRBV9	TRBJ2-1	CASSGAGPSYNEQFF	TGTGCCAGCAGCGGGGCGGGGCCCTCCTACAATGAGCAGTTCTTC
TRBD2	NA	TRBV4-1	TRBJ2-2	CASSPGSGRGTGELFF	TGCGCCAGCAGCCCCGGCAGCGGGAGAGGTACCGGGGAGCTGTTTTTT
NA	NA	TRBV25-1	TRBJ1-5	CASSDPNRNQPQHF	TGTGCCAGCAGTGACCCCAACAGGAATCAGCCCCAGCATTTT
NA	NA	TRBV9	TRBJ2-1	CASSVRDEQFF	TGTGCCAGCAGCGTACGGGATGAGCAGTTCTTC
NA	NA	TRBV5-1	TRBJ2-2	CASSLSQGSTGELFF	TGCGCCAGCAGTCTGTCGCAGGGAAGCACCGGGGAGCTGTTTTTT
TRBD2	NA	TRBV15	TRBJ2-5	CATSRPPGGQETQYF	TGTGCCACCAGCAGACCCCCGGGGGGGCAAGAGACCCAGTACTTC
NA	NA	TRBV5-4	TRBJ2-7	CASSSGRDFYEQYF	TGTGCCAGCAGCTCGGGACGGGACTTCTACGAGCAGTACTTC
NA	NA	TRBV13	TRBJ2-3	CASRLTDTQYF	TGTGCCAGCAGACTGACAGATACGCAGTATTTT
NA	NA	TRBV5-5	TRBJ2-1	CASSGPLGDSSYNEQFF	TGTGCCAGCAGCGGGCCCTTAGGGGATTCGTCCTACAATGAGCAGTTCTTC
NA	NA	TRBV6-1	TRBJ1-1	CASPGIGGTEAFF	TGTGCCAGCCCGGGGATAGGCGGCACTGAAGCTTTCTTT
NA	NA	TRBV5-6	TRBJ2-2	CASSFSGELFF	TGTGCCAGCAGCTTCTCTGGGGAGCTGTTTTTT
NA	NA	TRBV7-9	TRBJ1-4	CSSSQKEEKLFF	TGTTCCAGCAGCCAAAAGGAGGAAAAACTGTTTTTT
TRBD1	NA	TRBV5-8	TRBJ2-7	CASSLVAGGSIRYEQYF	TGTGCCAGCAGCTTGGTGGCAGGGGGTTCCATCAGGTACGAGCAGTACTTC
NA	NA	TRBV10-1	TRBJ2-3	CASSDGGGSTDTQYF	TGCGCCAGCAGTGATGGGGGAGGAAGCACAGATACGCAGTATTTT
TRBD1	NA	TRBV6-4	TRBJ2-1	CASRPGQGANNEQFF	TGTGCCAGCAGGCCCGGACAGGGGGCTAACAATGAGCAGTTCTTC
NA	NA	TRBV7-9	TRBJ2-7	CSSSPLSYEQYF	TGTTCCAGCAGCCCCCTAAGCTACGAGCAGTACTTC
TRBD1	NA	TRBV6-6	TRBJ2-5	CASILDRSQETQYF	TGTGCCAGCATCCTGGACAGGAGCCAAGAGACCCAGTACTTC
TRBD1	NA	TRBV7-7	TRBJ1-5	CASSLGTGGIKPQHF	TGTGCCAGCAGCTTAGGCACAGGGGGCATCAAGCCCCAGCATTTT
NA	NA	TRBV27	TRBJ1-2	CASGGGAGYTF	TGTGCCAGCGGTGGGGGCGCGGGCTACACCTTC
NA	NA	TRBV10-2	TRBJ2-3	CASSESAGSGADTQYF	TGCGCCAGCAGTGAGTCGGCCGGGAGTGGTGCAGATACGCAGTATTTT
NA	NA	TRBV9	TRBJ2-7	CASSGRDPLSNEQYF	TGTGCCAGCAGCGGCCGGGATCCCCTGAGCAACGAGCAGTACTTC
TRBD2	NA	TRBV7-9	TRBJ2-5	CASSFYAGVSGRGEETQYF	TGTGCCAGCAGCTTTTACGCGGGTGTGAGCGGGAGGGGAGAAGAGACCCAGTACTTC
NA	NA	TRBV5-1	TRBJ2-5	CASSLVGGPRAQYF	TGCGCCAGCAGCTTGGTAGGCGGGCCCCGCGCCCAGTACTTC